The 9 T cell receptor beta chains reported below all come from one sample, sequenced in a study of patients and donors after allogeneic stem cell transplantation. A single record per CDR3 protein comes from TCRdb applying MiXCR to the RT-PCR reads. Among about 150,000 distinct CDR3 sequences listed, approximately 37% were seen once. Sequences were obtained from blood, either unsorted or a sorted T cell fraction (not recorded which). These receptors came from a human donor who was either an allogeneic HSCT recipient or a stem cell or donor lymphocyte infusion donor (not recorded which). It is not recorded whose cells these are; they may come from a transplant donor.

This chain connects TRBV5-1 to TRBJ1-4; possibly TRBD1 for D (6 bases). From germline, CDR1 is SGHRS and CDR2 YFSETQ. This CDR3 comprises 17 residues. Trimming removed 4 bases at V and 2 bases at J, with 18 bases between. CDR3 coding DNA: TGCGCCAGCAGCATACAGGGTTTTGGCGGCACTAATGAAAAACTGTTTTTT. Amino acids: CASSIQGFGGTNEKLFF.

The chain employs TRBV10-3 and TRBJ1-2; TRBD1 might be the D (6 bases). V was cut by 7 bases and J by 8 bases, with 17 bases left in between. Germline values: CDR1 ENHRY, CDR2 SYGVKD. This CDR3 has 13 amino acids. CDR3 residues: CAITFTGSGGYTF. In DNA, the CDR3 is TGTGCCATCACCTTCACAGGGAGTGGCGGCTACACCTTC.

The J gene is TRBJ2-7, the V gene TRBV15, with 10 bases that match TRBD2. The V gene's germline CDR1 is LNHNV and CDR2 YYDKDF (reference sequence). The CDR3 extends over 16 amino acids. Trimming took 0 bases from V and 3 from J; bases not matched to a gene: 5. CDR3 DNA sequence: TGTGCCACCAGCAGAGAGCTAGCGGGGGCCTTCTACGAGCAGTACGTC. Translation gives CATSRELAGAFYEQYV.

There are a few counts of this clonotype. The CDR3 region is CASSPGNTIYF. The CDR3 DNA reads as TGTGCCAGCAGTCCAGGGAACACCATATATTTT. The chain carries TRBV25-1 and TRBJ1-3, with D possibly being TRBD1 (5 bases). Per the germline V gene, CDR1 is MGHDK and CDR2 is SYGVNS. The CDR3 is made up of 11 amino acids. Deletions cut 5 bases from V and 7 bases from J, with 6 bases between.

The chain uses TRBV6-5 and TRBJ1-2; D call uncertain. This CDR3 has 12 residues. Trimming pared 5 bases from V and 8 bases from J, leaving 12 bases between. Germline CDR1 is MNHEY and CDR2 is SVGAGI. CDR3 DNA sequence: TGTGCCAGCAGTGAGCTGGGGAGGGGCTACACCTTC. Its translation is CASSELGRGYTF.

The chain is built from TRBV6-5 and TRBJ1-1; TRBD1 matches 7 bases. The germline CDR1 and CDR2 sequences are MNHEY and SVGAGI. CDR3 length equals 13 residues. J was trimmed by 6 bases and V by 7 bases; bases with no gene match: 8. The CDR3 sequence is CASTGGQLPEAFF. CDR3 nucleotide sequence: TGTGCCAGCACCGGGGGACAGTTGCCTGAAGCTTTCTTT.

The chain joins TRBV6-1 to TRBJ1-1, with D perhaps TRBD1 (5 bases). The V end lost 4 bases, the J end lost 4 bases, and 10 bases lay between the germline ends. The CDR3 sequence is 13 residues long. The germline V gene has CDR1 MNHNS and CDR2 SASEGT. DNA for the CDR3: TGTGCCAGCAGTGCCACAGGTCTCACTGAAGCTTTCTTT. Translating it yields CASSATGLTEAFF.

The chain is built from TRBV12-3 or TRBV12-4 and TRBJ2-1, with 8 positions matching TRBD1. The CDR3 has 17 amino acids. V lost 6 bases and J lost 9; bases outside the gene matches: 19. CDR3 protein: CASSPPRTGRAFREQFF. The CDR3 DNA reads TGTGCCAGCAGCCCTCCTCGGACAGGGCGGGCGTTTCGTGAGCAGTTCTTC.

The chain combines TRBV29-1 with TRBJ2-7; 15 bases agree with TRBD2. Trimming at V came to 5 bases and at J to 7 bases, leaving 6 bases not matched to a gene. The CDR3 totals 14 residues. Germline-derived CDR1 and CDR2 are SQVTM and ANQGSEA. In nucleotides, the CDR3 is TGCAGCGTTTGGACTAGCGGGGGGGCTGGTGAGCAGTACTTC. It yields the protein CSVWTSGGAGEQYF.